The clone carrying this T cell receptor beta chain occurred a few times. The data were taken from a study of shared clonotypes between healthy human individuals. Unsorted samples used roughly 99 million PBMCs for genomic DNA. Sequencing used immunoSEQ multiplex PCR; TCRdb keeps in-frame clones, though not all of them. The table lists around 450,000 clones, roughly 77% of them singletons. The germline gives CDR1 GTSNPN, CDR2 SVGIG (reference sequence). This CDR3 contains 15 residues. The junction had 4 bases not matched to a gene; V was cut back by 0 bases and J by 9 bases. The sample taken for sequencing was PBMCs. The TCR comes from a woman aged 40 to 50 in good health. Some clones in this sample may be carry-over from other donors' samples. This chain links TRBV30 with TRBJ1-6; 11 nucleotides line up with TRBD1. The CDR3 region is CAWSVPGTGGSPLHF. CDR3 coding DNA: TGTGCCTGGAGTGTACCTGGGACAGGGGGTTCACCCCTCCACTTT.